This T cell receptor (beta chain) was identified in a study of human T cells and chemical hapten exposure. CDR1 is KGHSH and CDR2 is LQKENI in the germline V gene. V dropped 1 base and J dropped 6 bases, with 21 bases sitting between them. CDR3 length: 18 residues. There are many counts of this clonotype. Time point here: patch test 1, 2 weeks after DPC sensitization. Treatment indicated: therapeutic diphenylcyclopropenone sensitization with weekly scalp DPC. MiXCR, run by TCRdb on the RACE reads, gives a single entry per CDR3 protein. This sample carries 150,000 or so distinct CDR3 sequences, about 14% of them seen once, and the ten largest clones take about 1.8%.

V gene TRBV18 combines with J gene TRBJ2-2; D is undetermined. The specimen comprised whole blood, sampled in connection with sensitization to the hapten diphenylcyclopropenone (DPC). The clonotype originates from a woman in her twenties or thirties with alopecia areata. Some clones in this sample may be carry-over from other donors' samples. The CDR3 coding sequence is TGTGCCAGCTCACCACATGAACGTCTATCTCAAGGCGCCGGGGAGCTGTTTTTT. Translating gives CASSPHERLSQGAGELFF.